This T cell receptor beta chain appears in the sequencing data of a study of glioma-infiltrating T cells after dendritic cell vaccination. The time point was: after dendritic cell vaccination, including at tumor progression/relapse. The PCR used 60 V beta and 13 J beta primers. Here immunoSEQ multiplex PCR was the method, and the copy in TCRdb shows in-frame clones only, minus some. There are about 24,000 clones in the sample; nearly 90% occur only once, and 2.5% to 3% lies in the top ten. The V gene lost 4 bases and the J gene lost 6 bases, with 12 bases spanning the gap. CDR1 is SEHNR and CDR2 is FQNEAQ in the germline V gene (reference sequence). The CDR3 has 14 residues.

The sequence derives from a human donor with glioblastoma. The J gene is TRBJ2-2, the V gene TRBV7-9; possibly TRBD1 for D (6 bases). The material was blood, obtained after dendritic cell vaccination. As DNA, the CDR3 is TGTGCCAGCAGCTCAGGGGACAAGGCCGGGGAGCTGTTTTTT. It codes for CASSSGDKAGELFF.